This T cell receptor beta chain came from a study of Ad26.COV2.S vaccination and SARS-CoV-2 variants. Regarding the study as a whole: It is possible that the TCR breadth and depth analyses underestimated the total T cell responses.

About this clone itself: The antigen is unknown.

Only in-frame clones appear in the TCRdb table, and some are missing; sequencing was by immunoSEQ multiplex PCR. The data hold roughly 500,000 clones, with 70% to 90% observed a single time. Documented treatment: about 20 received Ad26.COV2.S at low or high dose, single or two shots; 5 received placebo; per-sample allocation not given. Material that was analyzed had been drawn on day 63 after the first vaccine or placebo injection. Donation came from an adult in Boston who was aged 18-55 years. The vaccine antigen was prefusion-stabilized Wuhan SARS-CoV-2 spike. The receptor was isolated from a person between 18 and 65 years old who received the Ad26.COV2.S COVID-19 vaccine or a placebo. The sequencing here drew on peripheral blood, taken in a trial of Ad26.COV2.S vaccine versus placebo.

The CDR3, as DNA: TGTGCCACCAGCAGTGGCCAGGGGTTCCCAGAGACCCAGTACTTC. It translates to CATSSGQGFPETQYF. The V call is TRBV15, the J call TRBJ2-5; possible D gene TRBD1, 6 bases. The CDR3 spans 15 residues. The V gene's germline CDR1 is LNHNV and CDR2 YYDKDF (reference sequence). V was shortened by 3 bases and J by 4 bases, with 15 bases between the two germline ends.